This section outlines one T cell receptor (beta chain) sequence together with its context. The sample originates from a study of yellow fever vaccine responses in identical twins. TCRdb analysed the RT-PCR reads with MiXCR anew, one entry per CDR3 protein. Here the sample spans approximately 12,000 distinct CDR3 sequences, 70% to 90% being singletons. The CDR3 has 12 residues. V lost 6 bases to trimming and J lost 5 bases, with 13 bases between them. CDR1 and CDR2 from the germline V gene are SQVTM and ANQGSEA. The genes are TRBV29-1 and TRBJ2-5; D is undetermined. Sequenced here: T cells from blood (PBMCs), unsorted or a sorted subset (not recorded which), sampled before or after yellow fever vaccination (not recorded which). The clonotype originates from a woman aged 18-29 years who received the yellow fever vaccine. The CDR3, as DNA: TGCAGCGTGGTTAGTGGTCGGGAGACCCAGTACTTC. It translates to CSVVSGRETQYF.